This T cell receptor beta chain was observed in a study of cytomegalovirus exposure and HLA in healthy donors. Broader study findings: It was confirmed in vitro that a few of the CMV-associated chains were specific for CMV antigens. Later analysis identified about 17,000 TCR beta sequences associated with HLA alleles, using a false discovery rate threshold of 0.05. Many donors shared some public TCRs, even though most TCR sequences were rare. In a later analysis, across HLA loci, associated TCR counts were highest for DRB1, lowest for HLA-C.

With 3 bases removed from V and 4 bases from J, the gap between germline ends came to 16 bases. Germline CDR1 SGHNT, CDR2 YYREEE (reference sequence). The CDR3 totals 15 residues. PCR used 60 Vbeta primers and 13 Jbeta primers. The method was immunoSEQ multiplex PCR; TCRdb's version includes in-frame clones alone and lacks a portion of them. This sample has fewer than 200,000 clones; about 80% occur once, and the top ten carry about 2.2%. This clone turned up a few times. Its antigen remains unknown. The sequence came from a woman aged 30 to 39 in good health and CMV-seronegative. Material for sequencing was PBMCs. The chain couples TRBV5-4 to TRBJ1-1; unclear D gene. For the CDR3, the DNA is TGTGCCAGCAGCTCCCCAGGTGGGGAGGTCACTGAAGCTTTCTTT. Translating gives CASSSPGGEVTEAFF.